The rows below give T cell receptor beta chains drawn from one sample of a study of T cell repertoires in aging, cancer and after chemotherapy. MiXCR was run by TCRdb on the multiplex PCR reads, yielding one entry per CDR3 protein. The table records over a thousand distinct CDR3 sequences, 28% of them present only once. Material: blood. The receptors were gathered from a human donor with a solid tumor. The donor label of this sample is uncertain. Each CDR3 is given with its conserved first and last residue. A D gene is named only where the DNA matches it firmly. Part of the rows lack a size; the others show once, few, many or a class for expanded clones.

clone_size	v_call	j_call	d_call	cdr3_nt	cdr3_aa
few	TRBV12-3/TRBV12-4	TRBJ1-6	-	TGTGCCAGCAGTAAAACAGGAAGAGGGGAATCACCCCTCCACTTT	CASSKTGRGESPLHF
-	TRBV7-9	TRBJ1-6	-	TGTGCCAGCAGCCCCGGGGTCCCAGGGGTCAATTCACCCCTCCACTTT	CASSPGVPGVNSPLHF
medium-sized	TRBV7-2	TRBJ2-5	-	TGTGCCAGCAGCCCCCGGGTGCGCGTACAAGGGACCCAGTACTTC	CASSPRVRVQGTQYF
-	TRBV15	TRBJ1-2	TRBD1	TGTGCCACCAGCAGGGGGGACAGGGGCCGAGATAACTATGGCTACACCTTC	CATSRGDRGRDNYGYTF
-	TRBV7-2	TRBJ2-3	TRBD2	TGTGCCAGCAGCTTAGGGACTAGCGGGGGATACACAGATACGCAGTATTTT	CASSLGTSGGYTDTQYF
few	TRBV20-1	TRBJ1-6	-	TGCAGTGCTAGAGATCAGCCGGGGCTGGATTCACCCCTCCACTTT	CSARDQPGLDSPLHF
large	TRBV7-9	TRBJ2-7	TRBD1	TGTGCCAGCAGCAGGACAGGGGGCTACGAGCAGTACTTC	CASSRTGGYEQYF
large	TRBV7-6	TRBJ2-7	-	TGTGCCAGCAGCTTTCAGGGTATAGAGTCCTACGAGCAGTACTTC	CASSFQGIESYEQYF
few	TRBV19	TRBJ2-1	TRBD2	TGTGCCAGTAGTATAAATAGCGGGAGCTCCTACAATGAGCAGTTCTTC	CASSINSGSSYNEQFF
-	TRBV28	TRBJ2-7	-	TGTGCCAGCAGTTTAAGGTCTCTGGTCCAGGGAAACGAGCAGTACTTC	CASSLRSLVQGNEQYF
few	TRBV7-2	TRBJ1-5	-	TGTGCCAGCAGCTTAAATAAGGGGATGGGCAATCAGCCCCAGCATTTT	CASSLNKGMGNQPQHF
large	TRBV6-5	TRBJ2-1	-	TGTGCCAGCAGTTGTTCCCCCTTC	CASSCSPF
-	TRBV7-2	TRBJ2-3	TRBD2	TGTGCCAGCAGCTCCGGGACTAGCGGGGGGGCGGCAGGTAGTTGGCCCCCAGATACGCAGTATTTT	CASSSGTSGGAAGSWPPDTQYF
once	TRBV14	TRBJ1-2	-	TGTGCCAGCAGCCCCTTTGGGCAGGGAAACTATGGCTACACCTTC	CASSPFGQGNYGYTF
-	TRBV11-3	TRBJ2-3	TRBD2	TGTGCCAGAAGCAAGCCAAAGGGGACTATTTACACAGATACGCAGTATTTT	CARSKPKGTIYTDTQYF
-	TRBV7-9	TRBJ1-6	-	TGTGCCAGCAGCCCCGGGGTCCCAGGGGCCAATTCACCCCTCCACTTT	CASSPGVPGANSPLHF
once	TRBV14	TRBJ2-3	TRBD2	TGTGCCAGCAGCCAGCTTACGACTAGCGGGAGGGATACGCAGTATTTT	CASSQLTTSGRDTQYF
-	TRBV10-3	TRBJ2-1	TRBD1	TGTGCCATCGCCGGGACAGCCTCGGTCCGCAATGAGCAGTTCTTC	CAIAGTASVRNEQFF
few	TRBV20-1	TRBJ2-3	TRBD2	TGCAGTGCCAGGACTAGCGGGGGTGCAGATACGCAGTATTTT	CSARTSGGADTQYF